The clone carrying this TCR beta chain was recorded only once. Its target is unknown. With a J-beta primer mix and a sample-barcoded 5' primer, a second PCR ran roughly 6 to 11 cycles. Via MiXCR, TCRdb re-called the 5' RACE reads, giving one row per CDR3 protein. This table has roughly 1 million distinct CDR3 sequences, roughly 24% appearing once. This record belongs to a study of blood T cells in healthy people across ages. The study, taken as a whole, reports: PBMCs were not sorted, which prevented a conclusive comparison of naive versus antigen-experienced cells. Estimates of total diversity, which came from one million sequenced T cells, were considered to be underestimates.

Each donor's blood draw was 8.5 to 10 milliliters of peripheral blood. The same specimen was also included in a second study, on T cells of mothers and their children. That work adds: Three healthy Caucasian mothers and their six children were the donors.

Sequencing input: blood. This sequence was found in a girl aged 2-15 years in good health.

The DNA of the CDR3 is TGCGGCGCCTGGACAGAGCTCTCCTACGAGCAGTACTTC. Encoded protein: CGAWTELSYEQYF. The rearrangement joins TRBV29-1 to TRBJ2-7; D may be TRBD1 (6 bases). This CDR3 has 13 amino acids. Germline loops: CDR1 SQVTM, CDR2 ANQGSEA.